What follows is one T cell receptor beta chain and its context. Other nucleotide sequences from this sample produce the same CDR3. The data belong to a study of blood T cell repertoires in COVID-19. Study context: Some COVID-19 samples were acute and others convalescent; all came from the United States, Italy and Spain. PBMCs, B-cell-depleted T cells, or T cells were the source of the cDNA or gDNA that made up the material.

Germline V CDR1 and CDR2: LGHNA, YSLEER. The CDR3 spans 12 residues. Trimming removed 0 bases from V and 7 bases from J, with 7 bases in between. Original handling: How many nucleated cells were present was estimated from reference gene primer amplification. Sequencing used immunoSEQ multiplex PCR; TCRdb keeps in-frame clones, though not all of them. V, J and clone size are taken as reported in that table, and D and trimming were inferred from the DNA itself. The sample records 200,000 to 250,000 clones, roughly 87% being singletons. Sequencing was done on a sample of peripheral blood. The V and J genes are TRBV4-3 and TRBJ2-7, with TRBD2 as a possible D gene (6 bases). The clonotype was recovered from a woman aged 18-30 years who had recovered from COVID-19. The CDR3 DNA reads as TGCGCCAGCAGCCAAGAACGGGGGGAGCAGTACTTC. Translated, it gives CASSQERGEQYF.